One sample yielded the 11 T cell receptor beta chains listed below, sequenced in a study of molecular identifiers for immune sequencing clone quantification (dated by TCRdb to between 2018 and 2020). Libraries came from PCR. The sequencing machine was an Illumina HiSeq 4000. TCRdb redid the processing of the public reads, applying fastp at Q25 and MiXCR, and retained in-frame beta chains. Entries are consolidated by CDR3 protein sequence, retaining the most common genes and DNA. Here the sample has 60,000 to 70,000 distinct CDR3 sequences; around a sixth occur a single time. The leading ten clones occupy about 1.5% of the sample. The sequenced material came from naive CD8+ T cells from blood, with Jurkat cell RNA spiked in. The cell subset or site label on this specimen signifies: FACS-sorted CD8+CD4-CCR7+CD45RA+ naive T cells. The source of these receptors is a human donor in good health. Some libraries in this study had Jurkat cell RNA spiked in.

This clonotype was picked up many times. The chain recombines TRBV11-3 with TRBJ1-1; no clear D. Germline-derived CDR1 and CDR2 are SGHNT and YENEEA. The CDR3 runs 16 residues. V was shortened by 2 bases and J by 0 bases, with 13 bases between the two germline ends. The CDR3 coding sequence is TGTGCCAGCAGCTTACCGGACGGATCCCTGAACACTGAAGCTTTCTTT. This gives the protein CASSLPDGSLNTEAFF.

This clonotype was recorded many times. J is TRBJ1-2 and V is TRBV6-2 or TRBV6-3, with D hard to call. Germline CDR1 MNHEY, CDR2 SVGEGT. The CDR3 totals 13 residues. Trimming took off 0 bases at V and 4 bases at J, with 6 bases between the two ends. The CDR3 DNA reads TGTGCCAGCAGTTACTCAAACGTCTATGGCTACACCTTC. Its translation: CASSYSNVYGYTF.

The V call is TRBV7-9, the J call TRBJ2-7; TRBD2 matches at 8 bases. V dropped 6 bases and J dropped 3; count of bases not matched to a gene: 7. The CDR3 loop spans 14 amino acids. From germline, CDR1 is SEHNR and CDR2 FQNEAQ (reference sequence). CDR3 in amino acids: CASSTTGTSYEQYF. CDR3 sequence (DNA): TGTGCCAGCAGTACCACAGGGACTAGCTACGAGCAGTACTTC.

This clonotype was recorded many times. The chain joins TRBV7-9 to TRBJ1-1; D not certain. Germline values: CDR1 SEHNR, CDR2 FQNEAQ (reference sequence). This CDR3 has 12 amino acids. Deletions cut 1 base from V and 5 bases from J, with 5 bases between. CDR3 DNA: TGTGCCAGCAGCTTAGAAACTACTGAAGCTTTCTTT. It encodes CASSLETTEAFF.

This clonotype was seen at least ten times. The chain is built from TRBV6-4 and TRBJ2-3; TRBD2 might be the D (5 bases). The CDR3 runs 13 residues. Germline V gives CDR1 MRHNA, CDR2 SNTAGT. Trimming took 0 bases from V and 6 from J, leaving 7 bases between them. CDR3 sequence reads: CASSDSPGDTQYF. As DNA, the CDR3 is TGTGCCAGCAGTGACTCACCGGGGGATACGCAGTATTTT.

This clonotype has just a few counts. The J gene is TRBJ2-7, the V gene TRBV11-3; TRBD1 matches 7 bases. V shed 4 bases and J 5 bases; nucleotides not matched to a gene: 8. Germline values: CDR1 SGHNT, CDR2 YENEEA. The CDR3 length is 14 residues. The CDR3 DNA is TGTGCCAGCAGCTCCCGACAGGGAACTGACGAGCAGTACTTC. Translating it yields CASSSRQGTDEQYF.

This clonotype has a count of ten or more. The chain combines TRBV20-1 with TRBJ2-1, with D perhaps being TRBD1 or TRBD2 (5 bases each). Germline V gene lookup returns CDR1 DFQATT and CDR2 SNEGSKA (reference sequence). The V end was cut by 3 bases, the J end by 9 bases, with 9 bases between. This CDR3 has 11 residues. The CDR3 bases are TGCAGTGCTAGTGGGGGAGTTGAGCAGTTCTTC. This encodes CSASGGVEQFF.

This clonotype was recorded at least ten times. This chain links TRBV28 with TRBJ2-1; maybe TRBD2 (6 bases). The CDR3 totals 14 residues. Germline assignment: CDR1 MDHEN and CDR2 SYDVKM. V lost 6 bases and J 0 bases, leaving 9 bases between the germline ends. Written as DNA, the CDR3 is TGTGCCAGCAGCCTAGCGAGCTCCTACAATGAGCAGTTCTTC. Translation: CASSLASSYNEQFF.

In this sample, this clonotype turned up many times. The chain links TRBV27 to TRBJ1-1; a possible D gene is TRBD1 (5 bases). The CDR3 has 13 amino acids. CDR1 and CDR2 (germline): MNHEY, SMNVEV (reference sequence). V shed 9 bases and J shed 4 bases, with 15 bases lying between them. The CDR3 protein is CASSSGVFTEAFF. The CDR3 nucleotides read TGTGCCAGTTCCTCGGGGGTTTTCACTGAAGCTTTCTTT.

This clonotype was seen a few times. The J gene is TRBJ2-7, the V gene TRBV21-1; TRBD1 is taken as the D call from the table, unchecked against the DNA. TRBV21-1 is labeled a pseudogene. The CDR3 consists of 15 residues. The CDR3 region has the DNA TGTGCCAGCAGACTCACAGGGTTGGAGTACTACGAGCAGTACTTC. Its translation: CASRLTGLEYYEQYF.

Ten or more counts support this clonotype. The chain uses TRBV2 and TRBJ2-3; 11 bases line up with TRBD2. Germline V gene sequence: CDR1 SNHLY, CDR2 FYNNEI. CDR3 length: 15 residues. Losses at the gene ends were 6 bases for V and 2 bases for J; bases not matched to a gene: 4. As DNA, the CDR3 is TGTGCCAGCAGCGGGACTAGCGGACTCACAGATACGCAGTATTTT. Encoded protein: CASSGTSGLTDTQYF.